Presented here are 18 T cell receptor beta chains from one specimen sequenced in a study of Graves' ophthalmopathy and Graves' hyperthyroidism. Scientists amplified the TCR beta CDR3 regions from RNA transcripts. Second-round multiplex PCR followed a first-round RT-PCR using HTBI primers. TCRdb processed the multiplex PCR reads anew with MiXCR; each CDR3 protein has one entry. The profile shows about 210,000 distinct CDR3 sequences, just under 30% of them singletons. Material for sequencing was peripheral blood. These receptors were obtained from a man aged 50 to 60 with Graves' ophthalmopathy.

There are many counts of this clonotype. The CDR3 sequence: CASSLSGVGEQYF. The DNA of the CDR3 is TGTGCCAGCAGTTTATCCGGGGTGGGGGAGCAGTACTTC. The chain links TRBV28 to TRBJ2-7; tentative D call: TRBD2 (5 bases). The germline gives CDR1 MDHEN, CDR2 SYDVKM. This CDR3 contains 13 residues. Between the trimmed V and J ends, which lost 1 base and 7 bases, there was a span of 11 bases.

This clonotype was counted a few times. This chain uses TRBV7-2 with TRBJ1-5; TRBD1 might be the D (6 bases). CDR3 size: 13 residues. Trimming took 4 bases from V and 7 from J, leaving 11 bases between them. The V gene's germline CDR1 is SGHTA and CDR2 FQGNSA. The CDR3 bases are TGTGCCAGCAGCTCTACAGGGAACCAGCCCCAGCATTTT. This gives the protein CASSSTGNQPQHF.

The V call is TRBV19, the J call TRBJ2-5; 9 bases fit TRBD1. Trimming cost V 8 bases and J 5 bases; bases outside gene matches: 3. Germline loops: CDR1 LNHDA, CDR2 SQIVND (reference sequence). This CDR3 contains 12 residues. This CDR3 reads CASGTGFETQYF. CDR3 nucleotides: TGTGCCAGTGGGACAGGGTTCGAGACCCAGTACTTC.

This clonotype occurred many times. This chain joins TRBV28 and TRBJ1-5, with TRBD1 matching 11 bases. The CDR3 loop spans 17 amino acids. J was trimmed by 5 bases and V by 3 bases; bases with no gene match: 9. The germline gives CDR1 MDHEN, CDR2 SYDVKM. CDR3 residues: CASSFPQGDRGYQPQHF. The CDR3 DNA reads as TGTGCCAGCAGTTTTCCGCAGGGGGACAGGGGGTATCAGCCCCAGCATTTT.

The sample holds many counts of this clonotype. This chain uses TRBV18 with TRBJ2-5; D might be TRBD1 or TRBD2, each matching 5 bases. CDR1 and CDR2 (germline): KGHSH, LQKENI. Trimming removed 2 bases from V and 3 bases from J, with 10 bases in between. The CDR3 has 14 residues. The CDR3 reads CASSPLGVEETQYF. The CDR3 nucleotides are TGTGCCAGCTCACCATTGGGGGTTGAAGAGACCCAGTACTTC.

V usage is TRBV6-2 or TRBV6-3 and J usage is TRBJ2-1; 8 nucleotides line up with TRBD2. After removal of 5 bases from V and 0 bases from J, the junction contained 9 bases not matched to a gene. The length of the CDR3 is 17 residues. In germline, CDR1 is MNHEY, CDR2 SVGEGT. The CDR3 loop reads CASSLGLALSSYNEQFF. DNA of the CDR3: TGTGCCAGCAGTCTCGGACTAGCTCTAAGCTCCTACAATGAGCAGTTCTTC.

The table lists this clonotype with many counts. The chain is built from TRBV12-3 or TRBV12-4 and TRBJ2-7, with TRBD1 matching over 7 bases. V dropped 1 base and J dropped 7; count of bases not matched to a gene: 13. This CDR3 has 16 amino acids. The CDR3 sequence: CASSLGQGVSLWEQYF. CDR3 nucleotides: TGTGCCAGCAGTTTAGGGCAGGGGGTGTCATTGTGGGAGCAGTACTTC.

The table lists this clonotype with many counts. This chain connects TRBV4-1 to TRBJ2-7; D is perhaps TRBD2 (6 bases). This CDR3 spans 14 amino acids. Per germline, CDR1 MGHRA and CDR2 YSYEKL. The V end was cut by 2 bases, the J end by 4 bases, with 12 bases between. CDR3: CASSQLPGRYEQYF. The CDR3 DNA reads as TGCGCCAGCAGCCAACTCCCAGGGAGGTACGAGCAGTACTTC.

The gene calls are TRBV28 and TRBJ1-1, with a tentative D call TRBD1 (5 bases). V was trimmed by 6 bases and J by 5 bases, leaving 16 bases between them. CDR1 MDHEN and CDR2 SYDVKM come from the germline V gene. This CDR3 contains 14 residues. The CDR3 spells CASSTLQGKTEAFF. CDR3 DNA: TGTGCCAGCAGCACGCTTCAGGGAAAGACTGAAGCTTTCTTT.

This clonotype was seen more than once but under ten times. This chain connects TRBV6-5 to TRBJ1-2, with TRBD1 as a possible D gene (6 bases). The CDR3 extends over 16 amino acids. Trimming took off 2 bases at V and 5 bases at J, with 18 bases between the two ends. Germline V lookup: CDR1 MNHEY, CDR2 SVGAGI. The CDR3 spells CASSYTQGERVYGYTF. CDR3 nucleotides: TGTGCCAGCAGTTACACACAGGGAGAGAGAGTATATGGCTACACCTTC.

This clonotype came up many times. The V and J genes are TRBV7-9 and TRBJ1-2; D uncertain. CDR1 and CDR2 (germline): SEHNR, FQNEAQ (reference sequence). This CDR3 is built from 13 residues. V was pared by 5 bases and J by 7 bases, with 14 bases between. The CDR3 bases are TGTGCCAGCAGCCCCCCACCCCTTCGTGGCTACACCTTC. This translates into CASSPPPLRGYTF.

This clonotype was counted at least ten times. The genes are TRBV19 and TRBJ2-4; D might be TRBD2 (6 bases). The ends were cut back, 5 bases at V and 8 bases at J, with 13 bases in the middle. This CDR3 region has 13 residues. Germline V gives CDR1 LNHDA, CDR2 SQIVND (reference sequence). CDR3 nucleotides: TGTGCCAGTAGTGCCGGGGGTAGGTACATTCAGTACTTC. It yields the protein CASSAGGRYIQYF.

This clonotype was detected many times. V usage is TRBV5-1 and J usage is TRBJ2-6; 9 bases match TRBD1. CDR1 is SGHRS and CDR2 is YFSETQ in the germline V gene. V lost 4 bases and J lost 0; bases outside the gene matches: 5. This CDR3 spans 17 amino acids. This CDR3 reads CASSGGQGDSGANVLTF. DNA for the CDR3: TGCGCCAGCAGCGGGGGACAGGGAGACTCTGGGGCCAACGTCCTGACTTTC.

This clonotype was counted ten times or more. The rearrangement uses TRBV4-2 and TRBJ2-7; weak D call: TRBD1 (5 bases). The CDR3 runs to 15 residues. Germline V CDR1 and CDR2: LGHNA, YNFKEQ. Trimming stripped 1 base from V and 3 bases from J, with 13 bases between. The CDR3, as DNA: TGTGCCAGCAGCCAAGGGAGTGGACAAGTCTACGAGCAGTACTTC. Its translation is CASSQGSGQVYEQYF.

At least ten counts were recorded for this clonotype. J is TRBJ1-2 and V is TRBV6-2 or TRBV6-3, with 10 bases fitting TRBD1. The CDR3 has 16 residues. Germline V gene sequence: CDR1 MNHEY, CDR2 SVGEGT. Losses at the gene ends were 2 bases for V and 6 bases for J; bases not matched to a gene: 9. CDR3 protein: CASSYPRDRGMDGYTF. CDR3 coding DNA: TGTGCCAGCAGTTACCCCAGGGACAGGGGAATGGATGGCTACACCTTC.

The rearrangement joins TRBV28 to TRBJ2-7; 10 bases map to TRBD2. CDR1 and CDR2 (germline): MDHEN, SYDVKM. The V segment lost 7 bases and the J segment 0 bases; nucleotides outside the gene matches: 6. The CDR3 is 15 residues long. CDR3 nucleotide sequence: TGTGCCAGCAAAGGACTAGCGGCGAACTCCTACGAGCAGTACTTC. Amino acid sequence: CASKGLAANSYEQYF. Full variable domain (missing parts from reference TRBV28 and TRBJ2-7): DVKVTQSSRYLVKRTGEKVFLECVQDMDHENMFWYRQDPGLGLRLIYFSYDVKMKEKGDIPEGYSVSREKKERFSLILESASTNQTSMYLCASKGLAANSYEQYFGPGTRLTVT.

V and J are TRBV6-5 and TRBJ2-2, with TRBD2 matching over 7 bases. The CDR3 spans 14 residues. J was trimmed by 5 bases and V by 1 base; bases with no gene match: 1. Germline CDR1 and CDR2: MNHEY and SVGAGI. The CDR3 protein is CASSYFSGTGELFF. Written as DNA, the CDR3 is TGTGCCAGCAGTTACTTTAGCGGGACCGGGGAGCTGTTTTTT.

The CDR3 loop is CASSLEGGSQETQYF. CDR3 coding DNA: TGTGCCAGCAGCTTAGAGGGGGGCTCCCAAGAGACCCAGTACTTC. V gene TRBV11-3 combines with J gene TRBJ2-5; D tentatively reads TRBD1 or TRBD2 (6 bases each). Between the trimmed V and J ends, which lost 0 bases and 1 base, there was a span of 9 bases. The CDR3 length is 15 residues. Germline assignment: CDR1 SGHNT and CDR2 YENEEA.